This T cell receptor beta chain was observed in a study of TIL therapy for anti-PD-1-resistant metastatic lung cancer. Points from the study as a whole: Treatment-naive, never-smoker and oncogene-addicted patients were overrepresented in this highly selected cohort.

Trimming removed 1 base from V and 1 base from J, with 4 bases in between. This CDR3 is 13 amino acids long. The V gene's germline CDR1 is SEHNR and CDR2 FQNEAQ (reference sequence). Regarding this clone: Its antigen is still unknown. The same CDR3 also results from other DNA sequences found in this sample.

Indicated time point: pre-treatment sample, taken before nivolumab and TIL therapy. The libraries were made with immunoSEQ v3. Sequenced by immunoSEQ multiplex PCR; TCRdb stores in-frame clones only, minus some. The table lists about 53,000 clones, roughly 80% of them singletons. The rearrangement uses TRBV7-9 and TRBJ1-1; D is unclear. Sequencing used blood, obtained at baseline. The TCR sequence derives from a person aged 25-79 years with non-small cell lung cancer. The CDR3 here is CASSLVGNTEAFF. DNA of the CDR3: TGTGCCAGCAGCTTAGTTGGGAACACTGAAGCTTTCTTT. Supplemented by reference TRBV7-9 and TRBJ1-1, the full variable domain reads DTGVSQNPRHKITKRGQNVTFRCDPISEHNRLYWYRQTLGQGPEFLTYFQNEAQLEKSRLLSDRFSAERPKGSFSTLEIQRTEQGDSAMYLCASSLVGNTEAFFGQGTRLTVV.